The TCR beta chain described here comes from a study of CXCR3-negative and CXCR3-positive naive CD8 T cells. General study points: Memory cells diverged, while naive CXCR3-positive and CXCR3-negative cells had similar TRBV-TRBJ usage.

In preparing the TRB cDNA libraries, 5' RACE with UMI labels was used. TCRdb processed the 5' RACE reads again and assigns one entry to each CDR3 protein, with no DNA. Recorded for this sample: 100,000 to 150,000 distinct CDR3 sequences. To note about this clonotype: Its antigen is not known.

The TCR comes from a human donor in good health. Some clones in this sample may be carry-over from other donors' samples. Specimen: naive CXCR3- CD8+ T cells from blood. Subset: CD45RO-CCR7+CD27+CD95- naive CD8+ T cells lacking CXCR3 (TNR3-).

CDR3 sequence reads: CASSSGLLYEQYF. V is TRBV13 and J is TRBJ2-7; TCRdb designates TRBD2, a call that cannot be tested without DNA. The CDR3 is 13 residues long. Germline V gives CDR1 PRHDT, CDR2 FYEKMQ (reference sequence).